This T cell receptor beta chain is from a study of early T cells in non-severe SARS-CoV-2 infection. Findings and limits, study-wide: In VDJdb matching, anti-spike CD8 responses were favored while private and CD4 specificities went missing.

The protocol attached unique molecular identifiers to individual cDNA molecules. A single record per CDR3 protein comes from TCRdb applying MiXCR to the 5' RACE reads. Here the sample spans tens of thousands of distinct CDR3 sequences, around 17% being singletons. This clonotype was seen only a few times. Antigen: not known. The clonotype comes from an adult who was a healthcare worker with PCR-confirmed SARS-CoV-2 infection or an uninfected control (not recorded which). The material was whole blood, obtained at baseline.

The CDR3 loop is CATSRDQSTNYGYTF. The CDR3 region has the DNA TGTGCCACCAGCAGAGATCAGTCGACTAACTATGGCTACACCTTC. The rearrangement joins TRBV15 to TRBJ1-2; no reliable D call. The germline V and J ends were trimmed by 0 bases and 0 bases, with 8 bases remaining between them. Germline V CDR1 and CDR2: LNHNV, YYDKDF (reference sequence). The CDR3 sequence is 15 residues long.